The following is a T cell receptor beta chain sequence with its context. What it binds is not known. One junction end does not reproduce the germline sequence, and a read error may be involved. Germline V CDR1 and CDR2: SGHRS, YFSETQ. The CDR3 runs 17 residues. This sample is part of a study of blood T cells in healthy people across ages. Whole-study findings and limits: Strong correlation linked observed beta diversity and percent naive T cells.

Alongside a J-beta primer mix, a sample-barcoded 5' primer served in a second PCR lasting about 7 to 11 cycles. TCRdb reprocessed the 5' RACE reads with MiXCR, giving one entry per CDR3 protein. The sample has around 800,000 distinct CDR3 sequences; approximately 65% are singletons. V gene TRBV5-1 combines with J gene TRBJ2-6; 8 bases line up with TRBD1. The sequence was obtained from a man aged 25 to 40 in good health. Input material: blood. CDR3 in amino acids: CANSRGQDLSGANVLTF. CDR3 bases: TGCGCCAACAGCCGGGGACAGGATCTCTCTGGGGCCAACGTCCTGACTTTC.